These 15 T cell receptor beta chains originate from one sample sequenced in a study of T cells in women clearing cervical HPV infection (dated by TCRdb to 2016 to 2019). Library preparation was by the immunoSEQ multiplex PCR assay. In TCRdb, the immuneACCESS table is reduced to in-frame sequences with V and J assigned. These tables do not hold every clone; where another copy was compared, an unresolved V gene accounts for under half, and the others remain unexplained. The sample has approximately 34,000 clones on record. The ten biggest clones cover 6% to 7.5% of the sample. Source material: blood buffy coat. Receptors were obtained from a woman aged 18 to 75 with a cervical HPV16 infection that either progressed to CIN3+ or cleared (not recorded which).

Worth noting for this clone: The observed sequence ends 3 residues before the CDR3 terminus, with the missing tail filled in from the germline J gene. The chain carries TRBV12-3 or TRBV12-4 and TRBJ2-7; TRBD1 matches at 7 bases. V gave up 6 bases and J gave up 3 bases; unmatched junction bases: 11. CDR3 length: 15 amino acids. The CDR3 region is CASSRDLGQNYEQYF. CDR3 bases read: TGTGCCAGCAGCAGAGACTTGGGACAGAACTACGAG.

Remarks on this clone: The read finishes 3 residues shy of the CDR3 end, and the germline J gene is used to complete it. The chain combines TRBV20-1 with TRBJ2-7; 9 nucleotides match TRBD1. Per the germline V gene, CDR1 is DFQATT and CDR2 is SNEGSKA (reference sequence). J gave up 2 bases and V 5 bases, and 4 bases lay outside the gene matches. The length of the CDR3 is 13 residues. Incomplete CDR3 DNA: TGCAGTGCTCAGGGGGACAGGGCCTACGAG. It yields the protein CSAQGDRAYE. The complete CDR3 sequence is CSAQGDRAYEQYF.

Worth noting for this clone: The read terminates 3 residues ahead of where the CDR3 ends, so the germline J gene completes it. V gene TRBV29-1 combines with J gene TRBJ1-2; possible D gene TRBD1, 5 bases. Germline values: CDR1 SQVTM, CDR2 ANQGSEA. This CDR3 spans 16 amino acids. The CDR3 DNA, read in part, is TGCAGCGTTGGGGGGGTTAGCGGGGCTAGCACAGATACC. Amino acids: CSVGGVSGASTDT. The CDR3 in full is CSVGGVSGASTDTYTF.

About this clone: The read ends 3 residues shy of where the CDR3 ends; the end is completed using the germline J gene. This chain uses TRBV10-2 with TRBJ2-1; 7 bases are a match to TRBD1. CDR1 is WSHSY and CDR2 is SAAADI in the germline V gene. The CDR3 loop spans 13 amino acids. The trim removed 10 bases at V and 5 bases at J, leaving 8 bases unmatched. This chain's CDR3 is CATLDRAHNEQFF. CDR3 DNA (partial): TGCGCCACCCTCGACAGGGCTCACAATGAG.

Regarding this clone: Coverage ceases 3 residues before the CDR3 finishes, and the germline J gene fills in the end. This chain joins TRBV7-2 and TRBJ1-5; 8 nucleotides match TRBD1. This CDR3 is built from 14 residues. V lost 4 bases, J lost 6 bases, and 5 bases stayed unmatched. Germline CDR1 and CDR2: SGHTA and FQGNSA. The DNA read from the CDR3 is TGTGCCAGCAGCTCCCGGACAGGGAGTCAGCCC. Encoded protein: CASSSRTGSQP. The full CDR3 reads CASSSRTGSQPQHF.

To note about this clone: Read data end 3 residues before the CDR3 end; the end is taken from the germline J gene. This sequence joins TRBV5-4 and TRBJ2-3; TRBD2 aligns across 7 bases. Germline V gene lookup returns CDR1 SGHNT and CDR2 YYREEE (reference sequence). This CDR3 is built from 14 residues. V gave up 10 bases and J gave up 1 base; unmatched junction bases: 9. The CDR3 region is CAVSRAGRTDTQYF. The DNA read from the CDR3 is TGTGCCGTCTCACGAGCGGGACGCACAGATACG.

In regard to this clone: Read data end 3 residues before the CDR3 end; the end is taken from the germline J gene. The J gene is TRBJ1-2, the V gene TRBV12-3 or TRBV12-4; possible D gene TRBD1, 5 bases. The ends were cut back, 3 bases at V and 5 bases at J, with 16 bases in the middle. The CDR3 runs to 15 residues. CDR3 residues: CASSFVQGLDYGYTF. Incomplete CDR3 DNA: TGTGCCAGCAGTTTTGTTCAGGGCCTAGATTATGGC.

CDR3 sequence: CASSRDRNTDTQYF. The CDR3 DNA, read in part, is TGTGCCAGCAGCCGGGACAGGAACACAGATACG. The gene calls are TRBV7-2 and TRBJ2-3; 8 bases align to TRBD1. From the germline J gene comes the end of the CDR3, since the read stops 3 residues before it. V dropped 5 bases and J dropped 2; count of bases not matched to a gene: 3. There are 14 residues in the CDR3. Germline V gene data show CDR1 as SGHTA and CDR2 as FQGNSA.

Remarks on this clone: One end of the junction varies from germline; a read error may be responsible. The read ends 3 residues before the CDR3 terminus; that terminus is restored from the germline J gene. The chain combines TRBV11-2 with TRBJ2-4; 7 positions agree with TRBD1. The CDR3 is made up of 13 amino acids. Germline-derived CDR1 and CDR2 are SGHAT and FQNNGV. The CDR3 sequence is CASSPDRLNSQYF. CDR3 bases read: TGTGCCAGCAGCCCGGACAGGTTAAACAGT.

As for this clone: The CDR3 extends 3 residues past the end of the read, so its final part is completed from the germline J gene. The V and J genes are TRBV2 and TRBJ2-3, with a weak D call TRBD1 (5 bases). Germline V gene data show CDR1 as SNHLY and CDR2 as FYNNEI. The length of the CDR3 is 14 residues. CDR3 in amino acids: CASSELWGNQPQYF. The sequenced part of the CDR3 DNA is TGTGCCAGCAGTGAGTTGTGGGGCAATCAGCCG.

Points on this clone: The CDR3 is cut off 3 residues early in the read; its end comes from the germline J gene. J is TRBJ2-2 and V is TRBV5-1, with 10 nucleotides matching TRBD1. The trim removed 5 bases at V and 3 bases at J, leaving 7 bases unmatched. From germline, CDR1 is SGHRS and CDR2 YFSETQ. The CDR3 is 16 residues long. The part of the CDR3 DNA that was read is TGCGCCAGCAGTTGGACAGGGGGTCGGGACACCGGGGAG. Translating it yields CASSWTGGRDTGE. In full, the CDR3 reads CASSWTGGRDTGELFF. The full variable domain, its missing parts supplied by reference TRBV5-1 and TRBJ2-2, is KAGVTQTPRYLIKTRGQQVTLSCSPISGHRSVSWYQQTPGQGLQFLFEYFSETQRNKGNFPGRFSGRQFSNSRSEMNVSTLELGDSALYLCASSWTGGRDTGELFFGEGSRLTVL.

Note on this clone: The read ends 3 residues before the CDR3 terminus; that terminus is restored from the germline J gene. V gene TRBV5-1 combines with J gene TRBJ1-1, with TRBD1 identical over 7 bases. Germline CDR1 reads SGHRS; CDR2 reads YFSETQ. This CDR3 has 16 amino acids. V gave up 0 bases and J gave up 3 bases; unmatched junction bases: 8. The CDR3 loop reads CASSLEGGRGDTEAFF. Incomplete CDR3 DNA: TGCGCCAGCAGCTTGGAGGGTGGCAGGGGGGACACTGAA.

As concerns this clone: Read sequence stops 3 residues before the CDR3 end, and the germline J gene provides the missing end. The chain couples TRBV5-1 to TRBJ2-5, with a tentative D call TRBD1 (6 bases). This CDR3 comprises 14 residues. Germline V lookup: CDR1 SGHRS, CDR2 YFSETQ. The ends were cut back, 4 bases at V and 1 base at J, with 11 bases in the middle. The CDR3 loop is CASSSRGSQETQYF. The part of the CDR3 DNA that was read is TGCGCCAGCAGCAGCAGGGGTTCCCAAGAGACC. The entire variable domain, with the rest obtained from reference TRBV5-1 and TRBJ2-5, is as follows: KAGVTQTPRYLIKTRGQQVTLSCSPISGHRSVSWYQQTPGQGLQFLFEYFSETQRNKGNFPGRFSGRQFSNSRSEMNVSTLELGDSALYLCASSSRGSQETQYFGPGTRLLVL.

Of note for this clone: The missing CDR3 end, 3 residues past where the read stops, is filled in from the germline J gene. This chain joins TRBV20-1 and TRBJ2-7; TRBD1 matches at 8 bases. Germline V CDR1 and CDR2: DFQATT, SNEGSKA (reference sequence). The CDR3 is 13 residues long. With V trimmed by 5 bases and J by 3 bases, 6 bases remained unmatched. The CDR3 bases that were read are TGCAGTGCTGGAGGACAGGGCCACTACGAG. It encodes CSAGGQGHYE. The full CDR3 sequence reads CSAGGQGHYEQYF.

For this clone: The CDR3 is cut off 3 residues early in the read; its end comes from the germline J gene. J is TRBJ2-3 and V is TRBV11-2, with D hard to call. The CDR3 totals 12 residues. The V end lost 5 bases, the J end lost 1 base, and 4 bases lay between the germline ends. Germline assignment: CDR1 SGHAT and CDR2 FQNNGV. The sequenced part of the CDR3 DNA is TGTGCCAGCAGCCCAGGCACAGATACG. This sequence encodes CASSPGTDT. The full CDR3 reads CASSPGTDTQYF.